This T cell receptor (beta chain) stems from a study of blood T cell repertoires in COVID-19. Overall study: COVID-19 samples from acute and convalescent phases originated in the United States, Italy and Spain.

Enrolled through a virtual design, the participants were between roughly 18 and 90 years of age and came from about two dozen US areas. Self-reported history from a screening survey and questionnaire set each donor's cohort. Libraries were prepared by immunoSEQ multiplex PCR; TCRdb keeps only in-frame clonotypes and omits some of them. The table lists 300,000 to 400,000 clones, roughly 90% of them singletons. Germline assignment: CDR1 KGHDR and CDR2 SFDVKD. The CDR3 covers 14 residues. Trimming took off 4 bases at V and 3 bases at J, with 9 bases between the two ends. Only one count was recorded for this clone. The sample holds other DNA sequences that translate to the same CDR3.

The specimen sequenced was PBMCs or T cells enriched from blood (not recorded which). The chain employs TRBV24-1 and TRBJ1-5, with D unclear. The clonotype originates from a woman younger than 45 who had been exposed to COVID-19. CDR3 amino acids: CATSEGGFNQPQHF. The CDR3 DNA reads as TGTGCCACCAGTGAAGGAGGGTTCAATCAGCCCCAGCATTTT.